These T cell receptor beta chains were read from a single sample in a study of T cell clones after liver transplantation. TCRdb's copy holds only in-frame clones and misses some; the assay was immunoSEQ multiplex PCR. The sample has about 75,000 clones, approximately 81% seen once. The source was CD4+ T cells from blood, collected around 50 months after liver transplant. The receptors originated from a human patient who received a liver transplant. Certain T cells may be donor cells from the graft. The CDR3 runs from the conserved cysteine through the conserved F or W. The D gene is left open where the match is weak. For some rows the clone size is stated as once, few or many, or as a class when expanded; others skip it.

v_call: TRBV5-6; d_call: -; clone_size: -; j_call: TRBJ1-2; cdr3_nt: TGTGCCAGCAGCTTGGTTGCCGGACCTCTCGGTGGCTACACCTTC; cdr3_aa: CASSLVAGPLGGYTF
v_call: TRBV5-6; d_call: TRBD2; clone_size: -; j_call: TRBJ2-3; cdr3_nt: TGTGCCAGCAGCTTGGTGGCTAGCGGGAAACCCACAGATACGCAGTATTTT; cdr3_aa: CASSLVASGKPTDTQYF
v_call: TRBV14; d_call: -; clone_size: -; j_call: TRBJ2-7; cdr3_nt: TGTGCCAGCAGCCAAGTTCGTGAGCAGTACTTC; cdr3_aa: CASSQVREQYF
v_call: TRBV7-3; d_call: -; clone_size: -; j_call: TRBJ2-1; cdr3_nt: TGTGCCAGCAGCTCGATCCCGGGACTCTCCTACAATGAGCAGTTCTTC; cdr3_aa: CASSSIPGLSYNEQFF
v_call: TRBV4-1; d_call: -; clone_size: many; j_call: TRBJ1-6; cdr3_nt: TGCGCCAGCAGCCAAGGCCTCTCACCCCTCCACTTT; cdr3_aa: CASSQGLSPLHF
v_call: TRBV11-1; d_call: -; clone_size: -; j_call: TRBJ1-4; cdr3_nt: TGTGCCAGCAGCTTAAGATTGCGGGAAAAACTGTTTTTT; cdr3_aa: CASSLRLREKLFF
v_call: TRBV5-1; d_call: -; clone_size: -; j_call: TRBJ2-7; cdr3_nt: TGCGCCAGCAGGGAGTCGGCAGGGCTAGCTTACGAGCAGTACTTC; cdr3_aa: CASRESAGLAYEQYF
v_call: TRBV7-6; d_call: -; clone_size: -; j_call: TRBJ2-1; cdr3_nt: TGTGCCAGCAGCCCCCTGAGCAATGAGCAGTTCTTC; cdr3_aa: CASSPLSNEQFF
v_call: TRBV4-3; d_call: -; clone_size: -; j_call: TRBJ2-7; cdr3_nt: TGCGCCAGCAGCCAAGGGGTAGCGACCCGCTACGAGCAGTACTTC; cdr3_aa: CASSQGVATRYEQYF
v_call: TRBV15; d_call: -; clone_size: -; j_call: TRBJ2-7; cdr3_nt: TGTGCCACCAGCAGAGAGAACTACGAGCAGTACTTC; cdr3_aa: CATSRENYEQYF
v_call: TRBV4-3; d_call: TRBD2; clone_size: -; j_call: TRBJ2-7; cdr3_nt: TGCGCCAGCAGCCAACAGCGGGGGACCTCCTACGAGCAGTACTTC; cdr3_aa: CASSQQRGTSYEQYF
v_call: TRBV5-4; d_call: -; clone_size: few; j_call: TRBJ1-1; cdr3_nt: TGTGCCAGCAGCTTCTCTCAGAACACTGAAGCTTTCTTT; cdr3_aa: CASSFSQNTEAFF